This T cell receptor (beta chain) was sequenced during a study of early T cells in non-severe SARS-CoV-2 infection. The wider study: Chains were unpaired, as sequencing was done on bulk RNA from unsorted whole blood.

Attachment of unique molecular identifiers was made to individual cDNA molecules. TCRdb independently ran MiXCR on the 5' RACE reads; one entry per CDR3 protein. The sample has approximately 32,000 distinct CDR3 sequences, nearly 6% seen once. The CDR3 loop spans 15 amino acids. The V end lost 0 bases, the J end lost 4 bases, and 12 bases lay between the germline ends. Germline V gives CDR1 MGHRA, CDR2 YSYEKL. Of note for this clonotype: The target antigen is unknown.

Findings and caveats of the study: Matches to VDJdb favored anti-spike CD8 responses and missed private and CD4 specificities.

Sequencing used whole blood. This sequence originates from an adult who was a healthcare worker with PCR-confirmed SARS-CoV-2 infection or an uninfected control (not recorded which). The rearrangement links TRBV4-1 to TRBJ1-2; tentative D call: TRBD1 (5 bases). The CDR3 DNA reads TGCGCCAGCAGCCAAGATTTCCAGGGTGGCTATGGCTACACCTTC. It encodes CASSQDFQGGYGYTF.